The table lists the clone carrying this T cell receptor (beta chain) with a few counts. Antigen specificity is unknown. Germline and junction disagree at one end, which may indicate a read error. The study ran its PCR with 60 Vbeta and 13 Jbeta primers. TCRdb keeps only in-frame clones here, not all; method: immunoSEQ multiplex PCR. The sample holds 130,000 to 150,000 clones; nearly 80% are singletons and the top ten take 1.5% to 2%. The record originates from a study of cytomegalovirus exposure and HLA in healthy donors. Study-level results: With DRB1 most and HLA-C fewest, TCR association rates differed between HLA loci in a later analysis. The number of N-insertions in an Asian-associated ancestry cluster was reportedly below the roughly 660-donor mean in a later analysis.

CDR1 and CDR2 (germline): MNHEY, SVGAGI. The CDR3 loop spans 13 amino acids. The sequenced material came from PBMCs. The sequence came from a young woman in good health and CMV-seronegative. This chain connects TRBV6-5 to TRBJ1-1, with no clear D. This chain's CDR3 is CASSYSTGWASIF. The CDR3 nucleotides read TGTGCCAGCAGTTACTCGACGGGATGGGCCTCAATCTTT.